The clone carrying this T cell receptor (beta chain) was seen just once. The sample comes from a study of T cells after somatic rescue of genetic block. CDR1 SGDLS and CDR2 YYNGEE come from the germline V gene. The CDR3 consists of 13 residues. The V and J ends lost 4 bases and 3 bases respectively, with 9 bases between them. Only in-frame clones appear in the TCRdb table, and some are missing; sequencing was by immunoSEQ multiplex PCR. Counted here are about 72,000 clones, approximately 91% occurring once; the ten biggest clones make up approximately 3%. The receptor's source is a man aged 25-40 years. The V gene is TRBV9, the J gene TRBJ2-3; D might be TRBD1 (6 bases). Sequencing was done on a sample of peripheral blood mononuclear cells (PBMCs). CDR3 loop: CASSITGTDTQYF. In DNA form, the CDR3 reads TGTGCCAGCAGCATCACAGGGACAGATACGCAGTATTTT.